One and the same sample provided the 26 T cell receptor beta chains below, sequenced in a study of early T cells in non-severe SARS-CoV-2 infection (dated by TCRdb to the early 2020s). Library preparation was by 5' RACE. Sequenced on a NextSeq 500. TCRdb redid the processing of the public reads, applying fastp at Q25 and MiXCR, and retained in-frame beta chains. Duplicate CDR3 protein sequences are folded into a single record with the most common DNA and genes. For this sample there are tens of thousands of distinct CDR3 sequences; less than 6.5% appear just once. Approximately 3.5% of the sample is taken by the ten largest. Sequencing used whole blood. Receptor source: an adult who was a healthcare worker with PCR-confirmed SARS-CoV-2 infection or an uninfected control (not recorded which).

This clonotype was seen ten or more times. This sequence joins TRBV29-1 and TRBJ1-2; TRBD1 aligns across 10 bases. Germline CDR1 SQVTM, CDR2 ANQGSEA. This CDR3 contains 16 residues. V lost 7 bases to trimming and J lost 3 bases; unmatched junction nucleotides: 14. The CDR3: CSAARPGTGAYYGYTF. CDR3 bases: TGCAGCGCCGCCCGCCCCGGGACAGGGGCTTACTATGGCTACACCTTC. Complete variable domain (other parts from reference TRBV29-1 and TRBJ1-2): SAVISQKPSRDICQRGTSLTIQCQVDSQVTMMFWYRQQPGQSLTLIATANQGSEATYESGFVIDKFPISRPNLTFSTLTVSNMSPEDSSIYLCSAARPGTGAYYGYTFGSGTRLTVV.

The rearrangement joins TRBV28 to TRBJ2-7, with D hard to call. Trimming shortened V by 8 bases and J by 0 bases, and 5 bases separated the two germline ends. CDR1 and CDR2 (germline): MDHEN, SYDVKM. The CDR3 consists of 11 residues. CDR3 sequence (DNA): TGTGCCAGCGGCAGCTCCTACGAGCAGTACTTC. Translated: CASGSSYEQYF.

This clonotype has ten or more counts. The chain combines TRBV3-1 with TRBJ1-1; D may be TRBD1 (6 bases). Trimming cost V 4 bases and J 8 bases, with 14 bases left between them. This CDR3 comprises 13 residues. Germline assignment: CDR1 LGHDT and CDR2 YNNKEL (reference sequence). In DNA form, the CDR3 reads TGTGCCAGCAGCCTACAGGGTATGCCCGAAGCTTTCTTT. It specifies CASSLQGMPEAFF.

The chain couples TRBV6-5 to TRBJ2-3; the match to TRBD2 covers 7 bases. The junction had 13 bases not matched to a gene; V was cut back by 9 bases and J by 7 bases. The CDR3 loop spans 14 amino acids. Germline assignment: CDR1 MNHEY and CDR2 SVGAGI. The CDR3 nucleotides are TGTGCCAGTGAGACCGGGACTACCTCTAATACGCAGTATTTT. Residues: CASETGTTSNTQYF.

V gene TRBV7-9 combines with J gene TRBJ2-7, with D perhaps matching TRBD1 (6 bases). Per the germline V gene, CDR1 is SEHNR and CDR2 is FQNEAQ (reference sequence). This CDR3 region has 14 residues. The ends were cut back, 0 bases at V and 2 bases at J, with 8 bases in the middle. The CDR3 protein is CASSLAGTTYEQYF. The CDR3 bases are TGTGCCAGCAGCTTAGCGGGGACAACCTACGAGCAGTACTTC.

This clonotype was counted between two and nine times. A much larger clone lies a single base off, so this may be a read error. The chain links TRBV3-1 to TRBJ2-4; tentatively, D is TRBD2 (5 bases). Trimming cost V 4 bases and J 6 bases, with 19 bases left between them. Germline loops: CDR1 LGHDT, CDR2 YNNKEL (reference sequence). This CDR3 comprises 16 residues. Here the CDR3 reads CASSPLEKGARNIQYF. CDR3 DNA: TGTGCCAGCAGCCCACTCGAAAAGGGAGCGAGAAACATTCAGTACTTC.

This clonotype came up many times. CDR3 in DNA: TGTGCCAGCACCATGGACAGGGTGGACGAAAAACTGTTTTTT. Its translation is CASTMDRVDEKLFF. This sequence joins TRBV6-1 and TRBJ1-4, with 8 bases identical to TRBD1. After removal of 7 bases from V and 8 bases from J, the junction contained 9 bases not matched to a gene. From germline, CDR1 is MNHNS and CDR2 SASEGT. The CDR3 runs 14 residues.

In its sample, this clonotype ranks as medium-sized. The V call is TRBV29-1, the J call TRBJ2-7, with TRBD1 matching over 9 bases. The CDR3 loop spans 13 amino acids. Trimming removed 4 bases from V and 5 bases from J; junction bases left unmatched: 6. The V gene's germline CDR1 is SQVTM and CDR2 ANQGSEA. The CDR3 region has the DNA TGCAGCGTTGCGGACAGGGGTTTAGACGAGCAGTACTTC. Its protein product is CSVADRGLDEQYF.

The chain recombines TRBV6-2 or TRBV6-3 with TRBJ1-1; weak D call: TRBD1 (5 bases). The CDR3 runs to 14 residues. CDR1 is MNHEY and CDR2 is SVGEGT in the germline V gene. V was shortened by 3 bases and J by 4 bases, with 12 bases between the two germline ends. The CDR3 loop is CASSYTTGSTEAFF. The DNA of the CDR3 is TGTGCCAGCAGTTATACAACAGGAAGCACTGAAGCTTTCTTT.

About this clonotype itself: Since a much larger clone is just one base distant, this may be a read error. CDR3 protein: CASSEDRNSSLHF. CDR3 bases: TGCGCCAGCAGCGAAGACAGGAATTCATCCCTCCACTTT. The J gene is TRBJ1-6, the V gene TRBV4-3; D is possibly TRBD1 (6 bases). This CDR3 contains 13 residues. CDR1 is LGHNA, CDR2 YSLEER, per germline.

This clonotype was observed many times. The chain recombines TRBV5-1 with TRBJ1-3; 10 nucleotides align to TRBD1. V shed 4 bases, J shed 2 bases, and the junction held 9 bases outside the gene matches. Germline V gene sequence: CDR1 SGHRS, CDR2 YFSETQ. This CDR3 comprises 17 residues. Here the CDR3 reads CASSPRPGTGAGNTIYF. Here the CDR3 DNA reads TGCGCCAGCAGCCCTCGTCCCGGGACAGGGGCTGGAAACACCATATATTTT.

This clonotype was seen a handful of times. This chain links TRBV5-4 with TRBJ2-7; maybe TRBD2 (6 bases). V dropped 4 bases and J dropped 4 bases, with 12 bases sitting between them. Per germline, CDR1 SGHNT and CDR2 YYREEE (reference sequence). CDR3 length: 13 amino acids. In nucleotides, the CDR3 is TGTGCCAGCAGCCCCGGCGGGGAATACGAGCAGTACTTC. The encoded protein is CASSPGGEYEQYF.

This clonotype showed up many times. The CDR3 loop reads CASSLERLVRTGELFF. The DNA of the CDR3 is TGTGCCAGCAGCTTAGAGCGGCTAGTTCGCACCGGGGAGCTGTTTTTT. The V and J genes are TRBV11-2 and TRBJ2-2; D gene ambiguous. Trimming took off 0 bases at V and 4 bases at J, with 12 bases between the two ends. The CDR3 is 16 residues long. The germline V gene has CDR1 SGHAT and CDR2 FQNNGV.

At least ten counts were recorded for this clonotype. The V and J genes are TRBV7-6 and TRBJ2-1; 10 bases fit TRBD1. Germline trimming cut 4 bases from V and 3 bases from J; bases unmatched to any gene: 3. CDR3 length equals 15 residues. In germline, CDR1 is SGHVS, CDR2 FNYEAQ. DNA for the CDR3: TGTGCCAGCAGCTCGGGACAGGGGATCTACAATGAGCAGTTCTTC. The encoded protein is CASSSGQGIYNEQFF.

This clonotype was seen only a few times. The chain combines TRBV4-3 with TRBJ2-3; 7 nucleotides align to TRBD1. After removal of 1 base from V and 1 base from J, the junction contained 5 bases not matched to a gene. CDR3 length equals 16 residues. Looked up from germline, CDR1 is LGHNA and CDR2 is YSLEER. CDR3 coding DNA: TGCGCCAGCAGCCAAGCACAGGGGATCGGCACAGATACGCAGTATTTT. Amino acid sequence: CASSQAQGIGTDTQYF.

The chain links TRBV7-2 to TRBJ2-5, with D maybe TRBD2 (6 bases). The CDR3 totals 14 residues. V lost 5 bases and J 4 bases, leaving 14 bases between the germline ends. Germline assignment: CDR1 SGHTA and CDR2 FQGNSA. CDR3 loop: CASSALGGVETQYF. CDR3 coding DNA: TGTGCCAGCAGCGCCCTGGGGGGAGTAGAGACCCAGTACTTC. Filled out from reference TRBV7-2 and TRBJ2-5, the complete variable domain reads GAGVSQSPSNKVTEKGKDVELRCDPISGHTALYWYRQSLGQGLEFLIYFQGNSAPDKSGLPSDRFSAERTGGSVSTLTIQRTQQEDSAVYLCASSALGGVETQYFGPGTRLLVL.

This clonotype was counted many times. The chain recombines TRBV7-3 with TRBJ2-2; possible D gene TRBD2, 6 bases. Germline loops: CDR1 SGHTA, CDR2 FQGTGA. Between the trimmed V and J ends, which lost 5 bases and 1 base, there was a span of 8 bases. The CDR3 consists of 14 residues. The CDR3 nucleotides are TGTGCCAGCAGCGCGGGGCTGAACACCGGGGAGCTGTTTTTT. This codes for CASSAGLNTGELFF.

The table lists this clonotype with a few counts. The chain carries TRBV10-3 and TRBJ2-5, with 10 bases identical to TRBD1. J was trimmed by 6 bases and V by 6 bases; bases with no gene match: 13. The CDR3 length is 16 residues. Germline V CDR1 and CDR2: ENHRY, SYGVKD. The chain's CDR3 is CAISPGTGAFDKTQYF. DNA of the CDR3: TGTGCCATCAGCCCCGGGACAGGGGCCTTCGACAAGACCCAGTACTTC.

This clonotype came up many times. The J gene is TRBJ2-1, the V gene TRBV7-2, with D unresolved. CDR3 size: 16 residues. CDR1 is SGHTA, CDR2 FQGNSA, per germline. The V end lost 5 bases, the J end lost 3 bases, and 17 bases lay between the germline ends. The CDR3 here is CASSPSPSLGYNEQFF. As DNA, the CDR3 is TGTGCCAGCAGCCCTTCGCCGTCCTTGGGCTACAATGAGCAGTTCTTC.

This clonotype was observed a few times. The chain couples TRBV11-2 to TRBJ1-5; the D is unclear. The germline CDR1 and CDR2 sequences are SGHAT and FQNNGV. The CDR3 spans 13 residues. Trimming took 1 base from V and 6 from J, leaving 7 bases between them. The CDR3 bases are TGTGCCAGCAGCTTAGGTGCGGGTCAGCCCCAGCATTTT. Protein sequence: CASSLGAGQPQHF.

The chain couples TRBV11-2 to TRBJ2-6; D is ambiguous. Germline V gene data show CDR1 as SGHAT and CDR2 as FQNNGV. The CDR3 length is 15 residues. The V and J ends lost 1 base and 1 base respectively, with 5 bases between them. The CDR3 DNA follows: TGTGCCAGCAGCTTAGGACTTTCTGGGGCCAACGTCCTGACTTTC. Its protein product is CASSLGLSGANVLTF. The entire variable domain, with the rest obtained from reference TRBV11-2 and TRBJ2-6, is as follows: EAGVAQSPRYKIIEKRQSVAFWCNPISGHATLYWYQQILGQGPKLLIQFQNNGVVDDSQLPKDRFSAERLKGVDSTLKIQPAKLEDSAVYLCASSLGLSGANVLTFGAGSRLTVL.

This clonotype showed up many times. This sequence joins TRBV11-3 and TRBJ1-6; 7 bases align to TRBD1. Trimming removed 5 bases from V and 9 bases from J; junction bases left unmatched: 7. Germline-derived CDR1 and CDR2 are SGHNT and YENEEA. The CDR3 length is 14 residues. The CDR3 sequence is CASSPTRGLSPLHF. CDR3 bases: TGTGCCAGCAGCCCAACAAGGGGGCTTTCACCCCTCCACTTT.

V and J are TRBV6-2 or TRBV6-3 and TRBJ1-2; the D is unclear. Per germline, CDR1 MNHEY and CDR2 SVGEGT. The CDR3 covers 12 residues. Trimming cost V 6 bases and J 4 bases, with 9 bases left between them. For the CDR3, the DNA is TGTGCCAGCAGGGACGGTTCCTATGGCTACACCTTC. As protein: CASRDGSYGYTF.

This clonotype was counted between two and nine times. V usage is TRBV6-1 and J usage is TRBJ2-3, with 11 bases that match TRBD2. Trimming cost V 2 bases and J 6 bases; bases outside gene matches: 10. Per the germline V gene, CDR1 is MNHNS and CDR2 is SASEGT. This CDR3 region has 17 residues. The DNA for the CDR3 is TGTGCCAGCAGTGAAAGTCTAGCGGGAGGTATTGAGGATACGCAGTATTTT. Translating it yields CASSESLAGGIEDTQYF.

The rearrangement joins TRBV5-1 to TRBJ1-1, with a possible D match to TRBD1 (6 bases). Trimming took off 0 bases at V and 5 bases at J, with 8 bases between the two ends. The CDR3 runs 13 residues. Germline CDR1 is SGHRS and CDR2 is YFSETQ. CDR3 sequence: CASSLADRTEAFF. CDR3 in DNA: TGCGCCAGCAGCTTGGCCGACAGGACTGAAGCTTTCTTT.

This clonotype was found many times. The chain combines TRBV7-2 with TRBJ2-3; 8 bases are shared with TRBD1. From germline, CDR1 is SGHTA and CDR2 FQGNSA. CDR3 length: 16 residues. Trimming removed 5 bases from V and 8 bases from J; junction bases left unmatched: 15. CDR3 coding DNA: TGTGCCAGCAGCCCCCTCCAGCAGGGGGCTTCTTCTACGCAGTATTTT. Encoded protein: CASSPLQQGASSTQYF.